This entry is about one T cell receptor beta chain. These data come from a study of blood T cell repertoires in COVID-19. In the original analysis: Estimation of nucleated cell counts was performed using reference gene primer amplification. The table came from immunoSEQ multiplex PCR; TCRdb's copy has only in-frame clones and leaves some out. Clone size and V and J calls were adopted from that table, with D and trimming inferred from the DNA. The table lists roughly 70,000 clones, 84% of them singletons, with roughly 4.7% in the top ten. J gave up 9 bases and V 4 bases, and 7 bases lay outside the gene matches. The CDR3 length is 14 residues. CDR1 is SGHRS, CDR2 YFSETQ, per germline.

This chain links TRBV5-1 with TRBJ1-6; TRBD1 agrees at 7 bases. The clonotype was recovered from a woman aged 55-69 years with acute or convalescent COVID-19. Sequenced material: peripheral blood. This CDR3 is CASSHDRVSSPLHF. The CDR3 nucleotides are TGCGCCAGCAGCCACGACAGGGTGAGTTCACCCCTCCACTTT.